These 5 T cell receptor beta chains originate from one sample sequenced in a study of T cells in Graves' hyperthyroidism and ophthalmopathy. It was RNA transcripts that yielded the amplified TCR beta CDR3 regions. First-round RT-PCR of the TCR CDR3 relied on the HTBI primer set. TCRdb redid the calling of the multiplex PCR reads with MiXCR, one entry per CDR3 protein. The data contain hundreds of thousands of distinct CDR3 sequences, approximately 14% of them seen just once; the ten biggest clones take up about 14%. The sample was blood. The receptors were gathered from a woman aged 18-29 years with Graves' hyperthyroidism.

This clonotype was counted only a few times. The chain couples TRBV3-1 to TRBJ2-7; tentatively, D is TRBD2 (5 bases). The V end was cut by 3 bases, the J end by 0 bases, with 12 bases between. This CDR3 contains 15 residues. CDR1 and CDR2 (germline): LGHDT, YNNKEL (reference sequence). CDR3 sequence reads: CASSQATGFSYEQYF. The CDR3 DNA is TGTGCCAGCAGCCAGGCGACGGGGTTCTCCTACGAGCAGTACTTC.

The V gene is TRBV11-2, the J gene TRBJ1-2; D call uncertain. Germline V gene lookup returns CDR1 SGHAT and CDR2 FQNNGV. V lost 1 base and J lost 0, with 9 bases in between. The CDR3 is 15 residues long. The CDR3: CASSLGTPANYGYTF. DNA of the CDR3: TGTGCCAGCAGCTTAGGGACTCCAGCTAACTATGGCTACACCTTC.

V is TRBV6-1 and J is TRBJ2-7; weak D call: TRBD1 (6 bases). The CDR3 totals 15 residues. The ends were cut back, 2 bases at V and 2 bases at J, with 13 bases in the middle. The germline CDR1 and CDR2 sequences are MNHNS and SASEGT. Written as DNA, the CDR3 is TGTGCCAGCAGTGAACCCAGGGGTTCAACCTACGAGCAGTACTTC. It codes for CASSEPRGSTYEQYF.

The rearrangement joins TRBV7-9 to TRBJ1-2; D unclear. Trimming shortened V by 2 bases and J by 4 bases, and 8 bases separated the two germline ends. Germline CDR1 and CDR2: SEHNR and FQNEAQ (reference sequence). This CDR3 has 13 amino acids. CDR3 amino acids: CASSLTNSYGYTF. The CDR3 DNA sequence: TGTGCCAGCAGCTTAACGAACAGCTATGGCTACACCTTC.

This clonotype was counted a few times. The V gene is TRBV28, the J gene TRBJ2-5; maybe TRBD2 (5 bases). CDR3 length: 15 amino acids. Trimming took 2 bases from V and 2 from J, leaving 12 bases between them. Germline CDR1 MDHEN, CDR2 SYDVKM. The CDR3 DNA sequence: TGTGCCAGCAGTTTAATGACTAACCGTCAAGAGACCCAGTACTTC. This translates into CASSLMTNRQETQYF.